The 5 T cell receptor beta chains below come from one sample, sequenced in a study of vaccination and CD4 T cells after COVID-19. An Oncomine TCR Beta short-read assay was used to sequence the DNA from cultured CD4+ T cells. A single record per CDR3 protein comes from TCRdb applying MiXCR to the PCR reads. Here the sample spans around 15,000 distinct CDR3 sequences, about 45% being singletons. Stated treatment: roughly 10-day PBMC culture with coronavirus spike peptide pools or control peptides (ViraFEST assay). What these receptors recognize is not known. The sample was CD4+ T cells from blood, cultured in vitro, taken after SARS-CoV-2 vaccination. The receptors shown here come from a human donor who had recovered from COVID-19.

The rearrangement links TRBV6-1 to TRBJ2-1; 7 nucleotides align to TRBD2. The germline CDR1 and CDR2 sequences are MNHNS and SASEGT. This CDR3 has 15 residues. The V segment lost 4 bases and the J segment 4 bases; nucleotides outside the gene matches: 7. The CDR3 nucleotides are TGTGCCAGCAGTGGTGGACTAGTTTCGTACAATGAGCAGTTCTTC. It codes for CASSGGLVSYNEQFF.

Note on this clonotype: Germline is not matched at one junction end, which may reflect a read error. V gene TRBV5-5 combines with J gene TRBJ1-6, with D possibly TRBD1 on 5 matching bases. This CDR3 comprises 15 residues. Germline values: CDR1 SGHKS, CDR2 YYEKEE (reference sequence). CDR3: CASSLGRGGNSPLHF. Written as DNA, the CDR3 is TGTGCCAGCAGTTTGGGAAGGGGAGGCAATTCACCCCTCCACTTT.

This chain uses TRBV20-1 with TRBJ1-6; D is undetermined. The CDR3 totals 16 residues. V lost 8 bases and J lost 7, with 24 bases in between. Germline V gene data show CDR1 as DFQATT and CDR2 as SNEGSKA (reference sequence). The CDR3 spells CSLIRVGLGQNSPLHF. CDR3 nucleotide sequence: TGCAGTCTAATACGCGTGGGTTTAGGGCAAAATTCACCCCTCCACTTT.

The gene calls are TRBV27 and TRBJ2-3; 11 bases fit TRBD2. The germline CDR1 and CDR2 sequences are MNHEY and SMNVEV (reference sequence). The CDR3 consists of 16 residues. Trimming cost V 5 bases and J 5 bases; bases outside gene matches: 9. CDR3 DNA sequence: TGTGCCAGCAGTCGACCGCTAGCGGGAGGAATAGATACGCAGTATTTT. Its translation is CASSRPLAGGIDTQYF.

The CDR3 protein is CSAARLTSGNTIYF. For the CDR3, the DNA is TGCAGTGCTGCTCGTTTGACCTCTGGAAACACCATATATTTT. This chain joins TRBV20-1 and TRBJ1-3, with D unresolved. CDR1 is DFQATT, CDR2 SNEGSKA, per germline (reference sequence). The CDR3 is 14 residues long. Trimming took off 5 bases at V and 0 bases at J, with 11 bases between the two ends.